This entry lists 18 T cell receptor beta chains sequenced from one sample in a study of cytomegalovirus exposure and HLA in healthy donors. The study ran its PCR with 60 Vbeta and 13 Jbeta primers. Profiled with immunoSEQ multiplex PCR; TCRdb holds only in-frame clones, not every one. This sample has some 140,000 clones, with around 75% found just once. The specimen sequenced was PBMCs. Receptors originate from a young man in good health and CMV-seronegative.

The chain joins TRBV13 to TRBJ1-4, with D possibly TRBD1 on 5 matching bases. The CDR3 runs to 14 residues. V lost 5 bases, J lost 5 bases, and 12 bases lay in between. Germline V gives CDR1 PRHDT, CDR2 FYEKMQ (reference sequence). CDR3 region: CASSPGRGNEKLFF. The CDR3, as DNA: TGTGCCAGCAGCCCGGGACGGGGGAATGAAAAACTGTTTTTT.

As regards this clone: The sample has other DNA sequences that encode this CDR3 too. The V gene is TRBV28, the J gene TRBJ1-1; D is ambiguous. The CDR3 totals 11 residues. CDR1 and CDR2 (germline): MDHEN, SYDVKM. Trimming cost V 5 bases and J 7 bases, with 8 bases left between them. The CDR3 loop reads CASSPGIEAFF. The DNA of the CDR3 is TGTGCCAGCAGTCCGGGGATTGAAGCTTTCTTT. Full variable domain (missing parts from reference TRBV28 and TRBJ1-1): DVKVTQSSRYLVKRTGEKVFLECVQDMDHENMFWYRQDPGLGLRLIYFSYDVKMKEKGDIPEGYSVSREKKERFSLILESASTNQTSMYLCASSPGIEAFFGQGTRLTVV.

The CDR3 coding sequence is TGTGCCAGTAGTATGGGACAGGGGGTTGGGGCCAACGTCCTGACTTTC. Its protein is CASSMGQGVGANVLTF. The chain uses TRBV19 and TRBJ2-6, with 11 bases fitting TRBD1. Germline assignment: CDR1 LNHDA and CDR2 SQIVND (reference sequence). CDR3 length equals 16 residues. Germline trimming cut 3 bases from V and 3 bases from J; bases unmatched to any gene: 1.

The CDR3 is CASSQDRPSGRDCEQFF. The DNA for the CDR3 is TGCGCCAGCAGCCAAGATCGTCCTAGCGGGAGAGATTGTGAGCAGTTCTTC. The chain carries TRBV4-3 and TRBJ2-1; TRBD2 matches 10 bases. The CDR3 covers 17 residues. Trimming took 0 bases from V and 9 from J; bases not matched to a gene: 11. The germline gives CDR1 LGHNA, CDR2 YSLEER.

This sequence joins TRBV5-6 and TRBJ2-1; 9 bases map to TRBD2. This CDR3 has 16 residues. Germline V gene lookup returns CDR1 SGHDT and CDR2 YYEEEE. Trimming cost V 3 bases and J 1 base; bases outside gene matches: 5. The DNA of the CDR3 is TGTGCCAGCAGCTCTTTAGCGGGAGCTTCCTACAATGAGCAGTTCTTC. It codes for CASSSLAGASYNEQFF.

The chain links TRBV2 to TRBJ2-7; D gene ambiguous. The germline gives CDR1 SNHLY, CDR2 FYNNEI. The V and J ends lost 6 bases and 2 bases respectively, with 8 bases between them. The CDR3 totals 12 residues. The CDR3 is CASRASTYEQYF. The CDR3 bases are TGTGCCAGCAGGGCAAGTACCTACGAGCAGTACTTC.

The rearrangement uses TRBV28 and TRBJ2-3; D ambiguous. The germline V gene has CDR1 MDHEN and CDR2 SYDVKM. The CDR3 spans 13 residues. Trimming stripped 3 bases from V and 4 bases from J, with 8 bases between. CDR3 bases: TGTGCCAGCAGTTTCACATCAGCAGATACGCAGTATTTT. This translates into CASSFTSADTQYF.

The chain joins TRBV28 to TRBJ2-7, with 7 bases matching TRBD1. This CDR3 spans 12 amino acids. The V gene's germline CDR1 is MDHEN and CDR2 SYDVKM. V was clipped by 8 bases and J by 2 bases; unmatched bases: 3. CDR3 amino acids: CASQTGTYEQYF. Written as DNA, the CDR3 is TGTGCCAGCCAGACAGGGACCTACGAGCAGTACTTC.

The chain has TRBV18 and TRBJ1-6; TRBD1 matches 7 bases. V lost 2 bases, J lost 10 bases, and 8 bases stayed unmatched. Germline CDR1 and CDR2: KGHSH and LQKENI. This CDR3 is built from 15 residues. In nucleotides, the CDR3 is TGTGCCAGCTCACCAGAAGGGGGCTTAGGATCACCCCTCCACTTT. Translating gives CASSPEGGLGSPLHF.

The genes are TRBV29-1 and TRBJ2-7; the match to TRBD1 covers 7 bases. Germline-derived CDR1 and CDR2 are SQVTM and ANQGSEA. CDR3 size: 13 residues. Trimming took 7 bases from V and 7 from J; bases not matched to a gene: 13. This CDR3 reads CSANDRDRGEQYF. The CDR3 DNA is TGCAGCGCCAATGACAGGGATCGTGGAGAGCAGTACTTC.

The chain is built from TRBV6-5 and TRBJ1-5, with 8 nucleotides matching TRBD1. V dropped 0 bases and J dropped 11; count of bases not matched to a gene: 9. The germline gives CDR1 MNHEY, CDR2 SVGAGI. The length of the CDR3 is 15 residues. CDR3: CASSYSWQGAWTQHF. As DNA, the CDR3 is TGTGCCAGCAGTTACTCGTGGCAGGGGGCCTGGACCCAGCATTTT.

This sequence joins TRBV28 and TRBJ2-5; 12 bases fit TRBD2. After removal of 2 bases from V and 1 base from J, the junction contained 11 bases not matched to a gene. Germline CDR1 is MDHEN and CDR2 is SYDVKM. The CDR3 loop spans 19 amino acids. CDR3 DNA sequence: TGTGCCAGCAGTTTAGCCCCCCCTAGCGGGGGGGGGCCCCAAGAGACCCAGTACTTC. This translates into CASSLAPPSGGGPQETQYF.

V is TRBV10-1 and J is TRBJ1-2, with D hard to call. V lost 4 bases, J lost 3 bases, and 18 bases lay in between. Germline V CDR1 and CDR2: WNHNN, SYGVQD (reference sequence). This CDR3 has 16 residues. The CDR3 sequence: CASSVGVGGRYYGYTF. As DNA, the CDR3 is TGCGCCAGCAGTGTCGGTGTGGGAGGCAGGTACTATGGCTACACCTTC.

The rearrangement joins TRBV5-1 to TRBJ1-2, with a tentative D call TRBD1 (5 bases). The V end was cut by 0 bases, the J end by 5 bases, with 8 bases between. Germline-derived CDR1 and CDR2 are SGHRS and YFSETQ. The CDR3 totals 13 residues. DNA of the CDR3: TGCGCCAGCAGCTTGGGGGGGGATTATGGCTACACCTTC. It specifies CASSLGGDYGYTF.

The rearrangement joins TRBV2 to TRBJ2-1; no clear D. The germline V and J ends were trimmed by 10 bases and 2 bases, with 12 bases remaining between them. CDR1 and CDR2 (germline): SNHLY, FYNNEI. CDR3 size: 13 residues. In DNA form, the CDR3 reads TGTGCCATCGTGAGGCAAACCTACAATGAGCAGTTCTTC. Its protein is CAIVRQTYNEQFF.

V gene TRBV28 combines with J gene TRBJ1-1, with D perhaps matching TRBD1 (6 bases). From germline, CDR1 is MDHEN and CDR2 SYDVKM. The CDR3 spans 15 residues. The V end lost 3 bases, the J end lost 4 bases, and 15 bases lay between the germline ends. The CDR3 loop is CASSFRTGRSTEAFF. The CDR3 DNA follows: TGTGCCAGCAGTTTCAGAACAGGGAGAAGCACTGAAGCTTTCTTT.

The chain links TRBV5-1 to TRBJ1-4; 11 bases are a match to TRBD1. With 4 bases clipped from V and 6 bases from J, the junction kept 11 bases outside the gene matches. The CDR3 spans 17 residues. Germline assignment: CDR1 SGHRS and CDR2 YFSETQ. The CDR3 DNA is TGCGCCAGCAGCGTCCGTCCGGGGACAGGGGGGGATGAAAAACTGTTTTTT. Protein sequence: CASSVRPGTGGDEKLFF.

This clone has just one count. The chain is built from TRBV6-5 and TRBJ2-1, with TRBD2 matching over 11 bases. The CDR3 runs 16 residues. The ends lost 1 base at V and 9 bases at J; junction bases unmatched: 8. Germline CDR1 MNHEY, CDR2 SVGAGI. The CDR3 loop reads CASSYFGSGRGLEQFF. The CDR3, as DNA: TGTGCCAGCAGTTACTTCGGTAGCGGGAGGGGTCTTGAGCAGTTCTTC.